This T cell receptor beta chain was obtained from a study of blood T cell repertoires in COVID-19. For the study at large: The origin of the acute and convalescent COVID-19 samples was the United States, Italy and Spain. From T cells, B-cell-depleted T cells, or PBMCs came the material, which was cDNA or gDNA.

Under the authors' procedure: Reference gene primer amplification in the assay estimated nucleated cell counts. Generated by immunoSEQ multiplex PCR, the TCRdb table keeps only in-frame clones and is missing some. V and J calls and clone size are as listed in that table; D and trimming were resolved from the DNA. The table has more than 120,000 clones, 87% seen once. The CDR3 runs 14 residues. Deletions cut 2 bases from V and 4 bases from J, with 9 bases between. Germline loops: CDR1 SGHAT, CDR2 FQNNGV. The genes are TRBV11-2 and TRBJ1-3; D is ambiguous. This clonotype was obtained from a woman aged 50 to 60 with acute or convalescent COVID-19. The sequenced sample consisted of peripheral blood. In DNA, the CDR3 is TGTGCCAGCAGCTTAAATTCGGGGGGAAACACCATATATTTT. It yields the protein CASSLNSGGNTIYF.